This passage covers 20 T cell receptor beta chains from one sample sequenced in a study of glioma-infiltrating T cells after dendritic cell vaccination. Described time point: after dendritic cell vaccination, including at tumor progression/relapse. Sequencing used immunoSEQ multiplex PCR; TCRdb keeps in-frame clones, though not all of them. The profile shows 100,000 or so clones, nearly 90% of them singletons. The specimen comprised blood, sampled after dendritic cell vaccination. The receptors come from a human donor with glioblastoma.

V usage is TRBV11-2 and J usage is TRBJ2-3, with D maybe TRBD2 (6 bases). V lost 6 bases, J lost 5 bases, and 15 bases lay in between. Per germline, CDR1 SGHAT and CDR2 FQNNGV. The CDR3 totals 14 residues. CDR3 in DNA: TGTGCCAGCAGTGAACTAGCAAGAGAAGATACGCAGTATTTT. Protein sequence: CASSELAREDTQYF.

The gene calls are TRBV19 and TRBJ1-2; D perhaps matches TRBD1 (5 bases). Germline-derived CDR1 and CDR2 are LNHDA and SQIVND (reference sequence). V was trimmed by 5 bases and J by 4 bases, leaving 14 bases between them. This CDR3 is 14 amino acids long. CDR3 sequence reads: CASSPTVNVYGYTF. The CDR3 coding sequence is TGTGCCAGTAGTCCGACAGTTAACGTCTATGGCTACACCTTC.

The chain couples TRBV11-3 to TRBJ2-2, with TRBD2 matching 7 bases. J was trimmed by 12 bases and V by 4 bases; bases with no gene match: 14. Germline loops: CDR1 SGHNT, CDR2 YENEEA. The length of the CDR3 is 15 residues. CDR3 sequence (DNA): TGTGCCAGCAGCTCCCCTGGGAGGGAACAGAGGAAGCTGTTTTTT. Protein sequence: CASSSPGREQRKLFF.

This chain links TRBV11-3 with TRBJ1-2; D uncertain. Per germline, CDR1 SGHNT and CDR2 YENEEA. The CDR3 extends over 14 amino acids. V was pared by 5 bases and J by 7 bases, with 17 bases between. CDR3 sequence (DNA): TGTGCCAGCAGCCTCAGGTGGGCCGAGGGTGGCTACACCTTC. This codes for CASSLRWAEGGYTF.

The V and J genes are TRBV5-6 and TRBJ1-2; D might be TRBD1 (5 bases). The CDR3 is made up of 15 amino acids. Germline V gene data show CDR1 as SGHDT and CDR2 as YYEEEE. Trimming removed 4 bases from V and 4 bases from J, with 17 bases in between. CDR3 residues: CASSPREGRGYGYTF. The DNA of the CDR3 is TGTGCCAGCAGCCCCCGGGAGGGGAGAGGCTATGGCTACACCTTC.

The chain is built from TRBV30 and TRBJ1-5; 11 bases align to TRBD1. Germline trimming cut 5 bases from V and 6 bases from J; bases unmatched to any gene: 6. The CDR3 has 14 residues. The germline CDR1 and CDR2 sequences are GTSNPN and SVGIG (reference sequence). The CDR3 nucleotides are TGTGCCTGGGGTAGGACAGGGGGCGTTCAGCCCCAGCATTTT. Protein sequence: CAWGRTGGVQPQHF. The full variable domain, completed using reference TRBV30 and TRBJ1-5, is SQTIHQWPATLVQPVGSPLSLECTVEGTSNPNLYWYRQAAGRGLQLLFYSVGIGQISSEVPQNLSASRPQDRQFILSSKKLLLSDSGFYLCAWGRTGGVQPQHFGDGTRLSIL.

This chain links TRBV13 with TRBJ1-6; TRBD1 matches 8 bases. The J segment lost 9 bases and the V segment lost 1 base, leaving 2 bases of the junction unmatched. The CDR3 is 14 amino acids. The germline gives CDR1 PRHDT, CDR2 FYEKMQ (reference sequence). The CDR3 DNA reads TGTGCCAGCAGCTTAGACAGGGGGGCTTCACCCCTCCACTTT. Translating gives CASSLDRGASPLHF.

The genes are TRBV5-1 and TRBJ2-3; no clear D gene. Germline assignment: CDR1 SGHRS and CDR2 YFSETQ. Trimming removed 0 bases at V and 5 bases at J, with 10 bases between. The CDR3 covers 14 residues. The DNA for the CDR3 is TGCGCCAGCAGCTTGGAAGCGAAACGAGATACGCAGTATTTT. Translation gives CASSLEAKRDTQYF.

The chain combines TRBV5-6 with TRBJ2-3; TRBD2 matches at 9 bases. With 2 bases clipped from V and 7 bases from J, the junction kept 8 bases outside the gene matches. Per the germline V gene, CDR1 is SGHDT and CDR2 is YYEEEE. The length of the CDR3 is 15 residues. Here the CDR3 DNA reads TGTGCCAGCAGCTTCGCAGGGACTAGCCCGAATACGCAGTATTTT. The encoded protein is CASSFAGTSPNTQYF.

Here the CDR3 reads CASSQDSGALGAFF. The CDR3 coding sequence is TGTGCCAGCAGCCAAGACTCAGGGGCCCTTGGGGCTTTCTTT. The chain employs TRBV14 and TRBJ1-1, with D maybe TRBD1 (6 bases). Germline CDR1 is SGHDN and CDR2 is FVKESK. Trimming cost V 0 bases and J 11 bases, with 16 bases left between them. This CDR3 has 14 amino acids. Full variable domain (missing parts from reference TRBV14 and TRBJ1-1): EAGVTQFPSHSVIEKGQTVTLRCDPISGHDNLYWYRRVMGKEIKFLLHFVKESKQDESGMPNNRFLAERTGGTYSTLKVQPAELEDSGVYFCASSQDSGALGAFFGQGTRLTVV.

CDR3 amino acids: CASSIALQGGWPQHF. CDR3 nucleotides: TGTGCCAGTAGTATAGCCCTACAAGGAGGGTGGCCCCAGCATTTT. The J gene is TRBJ1-5, the V gene TRBV19; D call uncertain. The CDR3 runs to 15 residues. The V and J ends lost 1 base and 9 bases respectively, with 16 bases between them. Germline CDR1 is LNHDA and CDR2 is SQIVND (reference sequence).

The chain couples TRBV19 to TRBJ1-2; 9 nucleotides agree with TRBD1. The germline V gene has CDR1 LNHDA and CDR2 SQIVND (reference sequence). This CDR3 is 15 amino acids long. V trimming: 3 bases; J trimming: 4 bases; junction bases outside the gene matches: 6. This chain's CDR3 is CASSIPGQGPYGYTF. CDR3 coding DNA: TGTGCCAGTAGTATTCCAGGACAGGGGCCCTATGGCTACACCTTC.

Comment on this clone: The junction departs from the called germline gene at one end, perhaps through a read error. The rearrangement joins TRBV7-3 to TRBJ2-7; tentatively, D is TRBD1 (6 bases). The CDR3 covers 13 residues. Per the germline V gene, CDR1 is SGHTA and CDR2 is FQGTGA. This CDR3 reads CARRTGTSDEQYF. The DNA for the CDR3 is TGTGCCAGGAGAACAGGGACCTCCGACGAGCAGTACTTC.

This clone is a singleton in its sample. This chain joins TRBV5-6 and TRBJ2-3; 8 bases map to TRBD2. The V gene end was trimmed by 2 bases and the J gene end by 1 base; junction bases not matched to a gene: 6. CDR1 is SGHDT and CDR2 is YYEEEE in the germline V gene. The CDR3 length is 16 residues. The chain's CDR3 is CASSFWSGSRTDTQYF. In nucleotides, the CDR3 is TGTGCCAGCAGCTTCTGGAGCGGGAGCCGCACAGATACGCAGTATTTT. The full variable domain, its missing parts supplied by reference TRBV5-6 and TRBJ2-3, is DAGVTQSPTHLIKTRGQQVTLRCSPKSGHDTVSWYQQALGQGPQFIFQYYEEEERQRGNFPDRFSGHQFPNYSSELNVNALLLGDSALYLCASSFWSGSRTDTQYFGPGTRLTVL.

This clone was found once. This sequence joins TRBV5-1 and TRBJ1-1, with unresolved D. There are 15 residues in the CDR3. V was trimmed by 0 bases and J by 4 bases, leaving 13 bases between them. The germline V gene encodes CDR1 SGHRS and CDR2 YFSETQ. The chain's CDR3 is CASSLAADGVTEAFF. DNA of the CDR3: TGCGCCAGCAGCTTGGCCGCAGACGGAGTCACTGAAGCTTTCTTT. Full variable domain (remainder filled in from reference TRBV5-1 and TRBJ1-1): KAGVTQTPRYLIKTRGQQVTLSCSPISGHRSVSWYQQTPGQGLQFLFEYFSETQRNKGNFPGRFSGRQFSNSRSEMNVSTLELGDSALYLCASSLAADGVTEAFFGQGTRLTVV.

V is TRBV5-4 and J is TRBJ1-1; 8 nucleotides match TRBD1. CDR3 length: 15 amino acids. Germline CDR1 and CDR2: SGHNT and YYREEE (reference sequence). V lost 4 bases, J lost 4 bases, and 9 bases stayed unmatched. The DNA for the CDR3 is TGTGCCAGCAGCGGAAGGACAGGGAGGGGCACTGAAGCTTTCTTT. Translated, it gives CASSGRTGRGTEAFF.

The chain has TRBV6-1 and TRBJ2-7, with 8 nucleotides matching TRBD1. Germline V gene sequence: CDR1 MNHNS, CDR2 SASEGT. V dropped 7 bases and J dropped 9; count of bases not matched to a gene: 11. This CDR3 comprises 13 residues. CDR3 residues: CASIDRGRPGQYF. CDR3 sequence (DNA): TGTGCCAGCATCGACAGGGGCCGACCCGGGCAGTACTTC.

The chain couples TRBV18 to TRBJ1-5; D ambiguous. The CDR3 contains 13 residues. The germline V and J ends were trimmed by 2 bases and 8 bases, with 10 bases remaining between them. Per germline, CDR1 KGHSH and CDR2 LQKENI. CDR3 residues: CASSPDFGEPQHF. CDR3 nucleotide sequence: TGTGCCAGCTCACCAGACTTCGGCGAGCCCCAGCATTTT.

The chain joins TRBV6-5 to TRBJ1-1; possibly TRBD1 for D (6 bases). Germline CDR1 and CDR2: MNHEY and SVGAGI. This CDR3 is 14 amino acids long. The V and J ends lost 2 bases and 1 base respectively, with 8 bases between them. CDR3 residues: CASSYGTTNTEAFF. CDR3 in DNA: TGTGCCAGCAGTTACGGGACAACGAACACTGAAGCTTTCTTT.

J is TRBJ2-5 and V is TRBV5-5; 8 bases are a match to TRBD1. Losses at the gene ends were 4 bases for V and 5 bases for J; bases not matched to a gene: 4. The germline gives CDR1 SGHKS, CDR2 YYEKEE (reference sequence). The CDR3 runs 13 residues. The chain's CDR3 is CASSHRDRETQYF. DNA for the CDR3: TGTGCCAGCAGCCACCGGGACAGGGAGACCCAGTACTTC.